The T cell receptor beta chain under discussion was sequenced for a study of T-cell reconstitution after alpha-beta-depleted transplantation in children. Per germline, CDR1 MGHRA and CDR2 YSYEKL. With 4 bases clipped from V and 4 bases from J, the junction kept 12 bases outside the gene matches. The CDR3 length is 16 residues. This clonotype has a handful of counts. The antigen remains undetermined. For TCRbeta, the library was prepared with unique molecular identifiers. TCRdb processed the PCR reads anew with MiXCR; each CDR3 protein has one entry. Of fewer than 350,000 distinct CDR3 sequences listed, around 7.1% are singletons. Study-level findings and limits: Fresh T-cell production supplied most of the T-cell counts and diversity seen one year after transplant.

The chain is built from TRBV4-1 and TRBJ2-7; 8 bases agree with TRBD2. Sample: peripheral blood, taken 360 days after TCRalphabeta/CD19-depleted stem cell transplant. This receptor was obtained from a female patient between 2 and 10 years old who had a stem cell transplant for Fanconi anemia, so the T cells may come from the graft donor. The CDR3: CASSPGLARMSYEQYF. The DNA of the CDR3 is TGCGCCAGCAGCCCAGGACTAGCCCGTATGTCTTACGAGCAGTACTTC.